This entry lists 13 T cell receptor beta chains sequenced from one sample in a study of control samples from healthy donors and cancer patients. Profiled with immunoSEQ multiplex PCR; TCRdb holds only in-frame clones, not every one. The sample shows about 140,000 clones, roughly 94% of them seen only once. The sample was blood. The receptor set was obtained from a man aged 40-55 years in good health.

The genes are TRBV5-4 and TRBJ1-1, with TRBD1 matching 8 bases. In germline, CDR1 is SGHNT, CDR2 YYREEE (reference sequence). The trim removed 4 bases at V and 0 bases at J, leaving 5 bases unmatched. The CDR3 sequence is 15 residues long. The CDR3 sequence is CASSVGQALNTEAFF. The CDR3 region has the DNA TGTGCCAGCAGCGTGGGACAGGCCTTGAACACTGAAGCTTTCTTT.

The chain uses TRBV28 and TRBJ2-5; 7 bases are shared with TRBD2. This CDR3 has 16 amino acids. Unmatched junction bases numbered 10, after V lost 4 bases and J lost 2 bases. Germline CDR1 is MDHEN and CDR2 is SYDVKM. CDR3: CASSSPLAEGQETQYF. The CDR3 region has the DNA TGTGCCAGCAGTTCCCCCCTAGCGGAAGGGCAAGAGACCCAGTACTTC.

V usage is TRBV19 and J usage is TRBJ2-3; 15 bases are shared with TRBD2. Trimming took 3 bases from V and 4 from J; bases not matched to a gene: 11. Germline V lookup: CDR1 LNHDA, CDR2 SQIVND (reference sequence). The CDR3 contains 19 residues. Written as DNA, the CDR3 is TGTGCCAGTAGTATGGCTGGGACTAGCGGGAGGAGTGCGGCAGATACGCAGTATTTT. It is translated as CASSMAGTSGRSAADTQYF.

CDR3 region: CASSPKGHYGYTF. Written as DNA, the CDR3 is TGTGCCAGCAGTCCTAAGGGTCACTATGGCTACACCTTC. The V call is TRBV12-3 or TRBV12-4, the J call TRBJ1-2; D gene uncertain. The CDR3 spans 13 residues. V lost 5 bases, J lost 3 bases, and 10 bases lay in between.

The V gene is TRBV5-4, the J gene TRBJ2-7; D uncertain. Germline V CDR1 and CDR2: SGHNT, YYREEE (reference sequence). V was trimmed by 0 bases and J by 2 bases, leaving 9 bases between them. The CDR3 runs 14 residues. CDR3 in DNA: TGTGCCAGCAGCTTGGGGGCGGACCCCTACGAGCAGTACTTC. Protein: CASSLGADPYEQYF.

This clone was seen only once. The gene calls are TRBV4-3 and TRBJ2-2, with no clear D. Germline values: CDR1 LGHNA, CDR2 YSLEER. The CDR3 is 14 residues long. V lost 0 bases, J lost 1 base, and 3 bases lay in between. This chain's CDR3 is CASSQEGNTGELFF. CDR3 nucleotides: TGCGCCAGCAGCCAAGAGGGGAACACCGGGGAGCTGTTTTTT.

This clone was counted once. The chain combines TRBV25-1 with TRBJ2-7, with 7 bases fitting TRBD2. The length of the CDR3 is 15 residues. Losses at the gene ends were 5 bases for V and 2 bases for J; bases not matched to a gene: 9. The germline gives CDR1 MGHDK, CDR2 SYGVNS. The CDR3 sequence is CASSFREGYTYEQYF. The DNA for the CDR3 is TGTGCCAGCAGTTTCAGGGAGGGGTACACCTACGAGCAGTACTTC.

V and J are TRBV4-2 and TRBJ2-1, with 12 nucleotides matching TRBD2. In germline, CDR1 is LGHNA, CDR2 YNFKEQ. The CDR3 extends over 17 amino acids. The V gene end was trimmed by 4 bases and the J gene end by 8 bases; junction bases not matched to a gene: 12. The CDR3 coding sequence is TGTGCCAGCAGCCTTTCGGGACTAGCGGGCCTTGGGGATGAGCAGTTCTTC. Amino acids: CASSLSGLAGLGDEQFF.

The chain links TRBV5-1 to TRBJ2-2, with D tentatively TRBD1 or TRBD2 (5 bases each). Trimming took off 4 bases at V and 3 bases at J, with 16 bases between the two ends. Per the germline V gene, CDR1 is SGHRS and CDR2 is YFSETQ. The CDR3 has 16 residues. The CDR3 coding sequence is TGCGCCAGCAGCCCCAGGGTAGCCGGGGACACCGGGGAGCTGTTTTTT. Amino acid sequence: CASSPRVAGDTGELFF. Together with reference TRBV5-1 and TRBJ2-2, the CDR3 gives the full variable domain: KAGVTQTPRYLIKTRGQQVTLSCSPISGHRSVSWYQQTPGQGLQFLFEYFSETQRNKGNFPGRFSGRQFSNSRSEMNVSTLELGDSALYLCASSPRVAGDTGELFFGEGSRLTVL.

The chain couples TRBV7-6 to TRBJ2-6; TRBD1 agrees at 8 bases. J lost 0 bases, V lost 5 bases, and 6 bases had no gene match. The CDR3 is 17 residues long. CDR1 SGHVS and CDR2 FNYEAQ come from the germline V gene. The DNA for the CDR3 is TGTGCCAGCAGCGGTCGACAGGGGATCTCTGGGGCCAACGTCCTGACTTTC. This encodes CASSGRQGISGANVLTF.

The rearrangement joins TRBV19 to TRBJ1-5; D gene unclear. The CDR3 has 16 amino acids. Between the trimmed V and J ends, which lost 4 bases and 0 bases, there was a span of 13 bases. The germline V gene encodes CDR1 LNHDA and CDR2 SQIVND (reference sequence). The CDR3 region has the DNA TGTGCCAGTAGTAAACGGACGGCCGGTAGCAATCAGCCCCAGCATTTT. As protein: CASSKRTAGSNQPQHF.

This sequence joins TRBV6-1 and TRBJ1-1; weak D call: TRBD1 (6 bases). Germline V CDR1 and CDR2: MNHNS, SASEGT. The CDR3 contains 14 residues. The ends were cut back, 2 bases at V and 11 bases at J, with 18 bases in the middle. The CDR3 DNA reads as TGTGCCAGCAGTGAAAGGGGGACCGGGGTGTGGGCTTTCTTT. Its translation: CASSERGTGVWAFF.

CDR3 residues: CASSEGLGANYGYTF. Here the CDR3 DNA reads TGTGCCAGCAGTGAAGGTCTTGGGGCTAACTATGGCTACACCTTC. The chain employs TRBV6-1 and TRBJ1-2; D unresolved. This CDR3 region has 15 residues. Per germline, CDR1 MNHNS and CDR2 SASEGT. Trimming stripped 1 base from V and 0 bases from J, with 9 bases between.